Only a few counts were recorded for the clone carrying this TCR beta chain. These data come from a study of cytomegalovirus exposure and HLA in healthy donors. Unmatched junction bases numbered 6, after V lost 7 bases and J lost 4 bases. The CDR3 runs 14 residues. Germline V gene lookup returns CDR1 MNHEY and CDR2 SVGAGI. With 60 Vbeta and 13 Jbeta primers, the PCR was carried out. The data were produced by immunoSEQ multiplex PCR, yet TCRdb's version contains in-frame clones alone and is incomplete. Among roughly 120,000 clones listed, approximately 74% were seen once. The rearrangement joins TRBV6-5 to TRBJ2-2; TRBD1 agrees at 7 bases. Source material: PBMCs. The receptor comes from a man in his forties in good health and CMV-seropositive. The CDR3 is CASTRGQITGELFF. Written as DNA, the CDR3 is TGTGCCAGCACTAGGGGGCAGATCACCGGGGAGCTGTTTTTT.